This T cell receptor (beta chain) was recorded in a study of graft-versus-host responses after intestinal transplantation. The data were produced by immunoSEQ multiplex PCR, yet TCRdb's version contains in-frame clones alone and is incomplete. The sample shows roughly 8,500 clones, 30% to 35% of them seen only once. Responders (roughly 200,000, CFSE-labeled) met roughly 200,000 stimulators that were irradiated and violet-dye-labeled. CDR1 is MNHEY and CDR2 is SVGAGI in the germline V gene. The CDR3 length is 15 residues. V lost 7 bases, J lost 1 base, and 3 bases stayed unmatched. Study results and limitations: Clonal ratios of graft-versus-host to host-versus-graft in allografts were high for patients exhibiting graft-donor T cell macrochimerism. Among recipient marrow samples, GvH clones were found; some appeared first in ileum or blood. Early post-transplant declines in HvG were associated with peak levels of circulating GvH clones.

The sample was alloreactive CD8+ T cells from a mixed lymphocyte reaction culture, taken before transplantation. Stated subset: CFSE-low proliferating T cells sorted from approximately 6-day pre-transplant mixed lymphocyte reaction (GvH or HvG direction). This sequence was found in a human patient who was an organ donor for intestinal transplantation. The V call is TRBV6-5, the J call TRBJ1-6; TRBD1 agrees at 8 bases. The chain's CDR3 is CASTRTGSYNSPLHF. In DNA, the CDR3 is TGTGCCAGCACCCGGACAGGGTCCTATAATTCACCCCTCCACTTT.